This TCR beta chain emerged from a study of OX40 agonist ivuxolimab in advanced cancers. Across the whole study: Among those treated, three patients had partial responses, one with hepatocellular carcinoma and two with cutaneous melanoma.

V gave up 1 base and J gave up 5 bases, with 17 bases separating them. This CDR3 comprises 16 residues. Germline values: CDR1 MGHDK, CDR2 SYGVNS. Libraries were prepared by immunoSEQ multiplex PCR; TCRdb keeps only in-frame clonotypes and omits some of them. Among around 58,000 clones listed, about 94% were seen once. The chain employs TRBV25-1 and TRBJ1-1; D may be TRBD1 (5 bases). The sequence came from an adult with an advanced solid tumor such as melanoma, head and neck, liver or kidney cancer. This sample comprised CD4+ or CD8+ T cells sorted from blood, obtained in a trial of the OX40 agonist ivuxolimab. The CDR3 region has the DNA TGTGCCAGCAGTGAATTGCTAGTGGGGCGAGGGACTGAAGCTTTCTTT. Translation gives CASSELLVGRGTEAFF. Combining the CDR3 with reference TRBV25-1 and TRBJ1-1 gives the whole variable domain EADIYQTPRYLVIGTGKKITLECSQTMGHDKMYWYQQDPGMELHLIHYSYGVNSTEKGDLSSESTVSRIRTEHFPLTLESARPSHTSQYLCASSELLVGRGTEAFFGQGTRLTVV.